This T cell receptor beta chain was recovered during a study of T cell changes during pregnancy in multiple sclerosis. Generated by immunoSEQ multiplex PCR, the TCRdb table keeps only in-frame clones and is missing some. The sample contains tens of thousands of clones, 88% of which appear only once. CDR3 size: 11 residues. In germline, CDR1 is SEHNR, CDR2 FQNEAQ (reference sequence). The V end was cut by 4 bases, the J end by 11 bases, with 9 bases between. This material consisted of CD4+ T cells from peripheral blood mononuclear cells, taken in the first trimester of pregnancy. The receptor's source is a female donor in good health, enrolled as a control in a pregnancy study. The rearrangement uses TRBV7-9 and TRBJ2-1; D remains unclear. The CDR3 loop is CASSSSDKQFF. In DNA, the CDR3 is TGTGCCAGCAGCTCAAGCGATAAGCAGTTCTTC.